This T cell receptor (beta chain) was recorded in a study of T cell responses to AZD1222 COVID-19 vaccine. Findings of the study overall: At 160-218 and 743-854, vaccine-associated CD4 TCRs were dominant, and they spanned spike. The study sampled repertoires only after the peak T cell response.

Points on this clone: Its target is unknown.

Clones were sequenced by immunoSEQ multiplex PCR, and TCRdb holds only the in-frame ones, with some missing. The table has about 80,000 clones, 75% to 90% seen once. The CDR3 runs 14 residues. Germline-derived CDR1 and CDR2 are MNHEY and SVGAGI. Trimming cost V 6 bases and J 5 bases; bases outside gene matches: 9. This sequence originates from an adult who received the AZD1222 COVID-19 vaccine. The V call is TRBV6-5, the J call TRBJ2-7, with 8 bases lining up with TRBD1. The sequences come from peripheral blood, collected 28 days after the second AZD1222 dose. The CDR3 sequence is CASRWGTGGNEQYF. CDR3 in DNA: TGTGCCAGCAGATGGGGGACAGGTGGCAACGAGCAGTACTTC.